The 25 T cell receptor beta chains below come from one sample, sequenced in a study of blood T cell repertoires in COVID-19. Sequencing used immunoSEQ multiplex PCR; TCRdb keeps in-frame clones, though not all of them. The sample carries 200,000 to 250,000 clones, over 80% recorded once. Sequenced input: PBMCs or T cells enriched from blood (not recorded which). These receptors were taken from a woman aged 25 to 39 who had been exposed to COVID-19.

The chain employs TRBV30 and TRBJ1-2; a possible D gene is TRBD1 (6 bases). The CDR3 covers 12 residues. V was pared by 5 bases and J by 2 bases, with 9 bases between. The germline CDR1 and CDR2 sequences are GTSNPN and SVGIG (reference sequence). This CDR3 is CAWETGNYGYTF. CDR3 DNA: TGTGCCTGGGAGACAGGCAACTATGGCTACACCTTC.

The genes are TRBV14 and TRBJ1-6; the match to TRBD1 covers 9 bases. This CDR3 has 15 amino acids. Germline lookup yields CDR1 SGHDN and CDR2 FVKESK. With V trimmed by 5 bases and J by 9 bases, 8 bases remained unmatched. The CDR3 coding sequence is TGTGCCAGCAGCAAAAAAACAGGGGGCGGTTCACCCCTCCACTTT. Translated: CASSKKTGGGSPLHF.

The chain links TRBV19 to TRBJ2-1; D gene uncertain. This CDR3 has 16 residues. Trimming shortened V by 3 bases and J by 5 bases, and 17 bases separated the two germline ends. Germline CDR1 and CDR2: LNHDA and SQIVND (reference sequence). DNA of the CDR3: TGTGCCAGTAGTATTGGTGGTACCTACCTTCACAATGAGCAGTTCTTC. It is translated as CASSIGGTYLHNEQFF.

The sample holds a few counts of this clone. The chain has TRBV4-1 and TRBJ2-1; 8 bases map to TRBD2. The CDR3 covers 18 residues. Germline CDR1 MGHRA, CDR2 YSYEKL. Unmatched junction bases numbered 11, after V lost 0 bases and J lost 4 bases. The CDR3 coding sequence is TGCGCCAGCAGCCAAGATGCGTCCGGGACTAGGCTGTACAATGAGCAGTTCTTC. Its translation is CASSQDASGTRLYNEQFF.

CDR3 loop: CASSLGTSGNNEQFF. Here the CDR3 DNA reads TGTGCCAGCTCACTCGGGACTAGCGGCAACAATGAGCAGTTCTTC. The gene calls are TRBV18 and TRBJ2-1; TRBD2 matches 11 bases. From germline, CDR1 is KGHSH and CDR2 LQKENI. V was pared by 4 bases and J by 5 bases, with 4 bases of the junction left unmatched. The CDR3 is made up of 15 amino acids.

The CDR3 loop is CASGLNRVAGTEAFF. CDR3 in DNA: TGTGCTAGTGGTTTGAACAGGGTGGCTGGCACTGAAGCTTTCTTT. This chain links TRBV12-5 with TRBJ1-1; weak D call: TRBD1 (6 bases). V lost 2 bases and J lost 4, with 14 bases in between. Germline values: CDR1 LGHNT, CDR2 FRNRAP. This CDR3 is 15 amino acids long.

Points on this clone: Other DNA sequences in this specimen translate into the identical CDR3. The chain recombines TRBV27 with TRBJ1-5, with D unclear. Trimming removed 2 bases at V and 0 bases at J, with 5 bases between. The CDR3 is 14 residues long. Germline values: CDR1 MNHEY, CDR2 SMNVEV (reference sequence). CDR3 coding DNA: TGTGCCAGCAGTTTACGGGGTAGCAATCAGCCCCAGCATTTT. Its protein is CASSLRGSNQPQHF.

The rearrangement uses TRBV2 and TRBJ2-7, with D tentatively TRBD1 (5 bases). V was pared by 4 bases and J by 5 bases, with 6 bases between. This CDR3 comprises 11 residues. Germline V gene data show CDR1 as SNHLY and CDR2 as FYNNEI. The CDR3 loop reads CASSVRDEQYF. For the CDR3, the DNA is TGTGCCAGCAGTGTCAGGGACGAGCAGTACTTC.

The chain links TRBV19 to TRBJ2-5, with TRBD1 matching 10 bases. CDR1 is LNHDA, CDR2 SQIVND, per germline (reference sequence). This CDR3 contains 12 residues. The V and J ends lost 11 bases and 5 bases, in that order; junction bases with no gene match: 5. CDR3 amino acids: CASGTGAETQYF. The CDR3 coding sequence is TGTGCCTCTGGGACAGGGGCCGAGACCCAGTACTTC. Based on the CDR3 plus reference TRBV19 and TRBJ2-5, the full variable domain is DGGITQSPKYLFRKEGQNVTLSCEQNLNHDAMYWYRQDPGQGLRLIYYSQIVNDFQKGDIAEGYSVSREKKESFPLTVTSAQKNPTAFYLCASGTGAETQYFGPGTRLLVL.

This clone was observed a handful of times. The genes are TRBV12-3 or TRBV12-4 and TRBJ2-7; D perhaps matches TRBD2 (5 bases). V lost 1 base to trimming and J lost 4 bases, with 8 bases between them. The CDR3 loop spans 13 amino acids. CDR3 DNA: TGTGCCAGCAGTTTAGTAGAGGGATACGAGCAGTACTTC. It translates to CASSLVEGYEQYF.

For this clone: Other DNA variants within this sample encode the same CDR3. This chain connects TRBV12-3 or TRBV12-4 to TRBJ2-2; D remains ambiguous. This CDR3 spans 12 amino acids. V lost 5 bases and J lost 1, with 2 bases in between. The CDR3 spells CASSLNTGELFF. CDR3 DNA sequence: TGTGCCAGCAGTCTGAACACCGGGGAGCTGTTTTTT.

J is TRBJ1-2 and V is TRBV11-2; 8 nucleotides agree with TRBD1. This CDR3 has 14 residues. Germline CDR1 is SGHAT and CDR2 is FQNNGV. J was trimmed by 8 bases and V by 1 base; bases with no gene match: 6. The CDR3 DNA sequence: TGTGCCAGCAGCTTAGCAACCGGGACAGGAGGCTACACCTTC. Its translation is CASSLATGTGGYTF. Full variable domain (remainder filled in from reference TRBV11-2 and TRBJ1-2): EAGVAQSPRYKIIEKRQSVAFWCNPISGHATLYWYQQILGQGPKLLIQFQNNGVVDDSQLPKDRFSAERLKGVDSTLKIQPAKLEDSAVYLCASSLATGTGGYTFGSGTRLTVV.

This chain links TRBV5-4 with TRBJ1-1; D is ambiguous. The germline V gene has CDR1 SGHNT and CDR2 YYREEE (reference sequence). V lost 2 bases to trimming and J lost 2 bases, with 4 bases between them. This CDR3 has 12 amino acids. CDR3 residues: CASSFSNTEAFF. The CDR3 nucleotides read TGTGCCAGCAGCTTCTCCAACACTGAAGCTTTCTTT.

The V gene is TRBV19, the J gene TRBJ1-5; TRBD1 might be the D (5 bases). Per the germline V gene, CDR1 is LNHDA and CDR2 is SQIVND (reference sequence). Between the trimmed V and J ends, which lost 7 bases and 0 bases, there was a span of 16 bases. The CDR3 consists of 16 residues. CDR3 loop: CASTQTDLYSNQPQHF. The DNA for the CDR3 is TGTGCCAGTACCCAGACAGACCTTTATAGCAATCAGCCCCAGCATTTT.

This chain joins TRBV13 and TRBJ2-1, with 8 bases aligning to TRBD2. This CDR3 has 16 amino acids. J was trimmed by 9 bases and V by 4 bases; bases with no gene match: 14. Germline lookup yields CDR1 PRHDT and CDR2 FYEKMQ (reference sequence). The CDR3 here is CASSYLEAGGEGEQFF. The CDR3 nucleotides read TGTGCCAGCAGCTACCTCGAGGCGGGGGGTGAAGGTGAGCAGTTCTTC.

The chain has TRBV5-1 and TRBJ2-2; TRBD2 matches 12 bases. The trim removed 4 bases at V and 7 bases at J, leaving 8 bases unmatched. There are 16 residues in the CDR3. Germline CDR1 is SGHRS and CDR2 is YFSETQ. The CDR3 reads CASSGLTSGRGGELFF. The CDR3 coding sequence is TGCGCCAGCAGCGGCCTGACTAGCGGGAGAGGCGGGGAGCTGTTTTTT.

The chain employs TRBV19 and TRBJ2-3; weak D call: TRBD1 (6 bases). The CDR3 has 14 amino acids. Germline loops: CDR1 LNHDA, CDR2 SQIVND (reference sequence). Trimming removed 7 bases at V and 1 base at J, with 12 bases between. The CDR3 here is CASTRAGGTDTQYF. DNA of the CDR3: TGTGCCAGTACCAGGGCAGGGGGCACAGATACGCAGTATTTT.

V usage is TRBV10-2 and J usage is TRBJ2-7, with D possibly matching TRBD2 (6 bases). V lost 2 bases and J lost 2, with 13 bases in between. Germline V gene data show CDR1 as WSHSY and CDR2 as SAAADI. This CDR3 contains 15 residues. The CDR3 DNA follows: TGCGCCAGCAGTGAGGGGGGGTGGGGAACCTACGAGCAGTACTTC. It codes for CASSEGGWGTYEQYF.

This rearrangement joins TRBV7-2 to TRBJ2-1; no firm D call. V dropped 4 bases and J dropped 9 bases, with 19 bases sitting between them. Germline CDR1 reads SGHTA; CDR2 reads FQGNSA. The CDR3 is made up of 15 amino acids. Here the CDR3 DNA reads TGTGCCAGCAGCTCCCGTGGGTCTCTCGGCGGTGAGCAGTTCTTC. This encodes CASSSRGSLGGEQFF.

The chain uses TRBV3-1 (or the pseudogene TRBV3-2) and TRBJ1-2; D unresolved. Trimming left V 0 bases short and J 11 bases short, with 13 bases between. Germline lookup yields CDR1 LGHDT and CDR2 YNNKEL (reference sequence). CDR3 length: 13 amino acids. CDR3 in DNA: TGTGCCAGCAGCCAAGAAGCGAGGGAGGGTTACACCTTC. It specifies CASSQEAREGYTF.

The V call is TRBV6-5, the J call TRBJ2-1; 7 bases align to TRBD2. CDR1 and CDR2 (germline): MNHEY, SVGAGI. The trim removed 0 bases at V and 4 bases at J, leaving 6 bases unmatched. The CDR3 totals 16 residues. CDR3 in amino acids: CASSYSGTTDYNEQFF. The CDR3 region has the DNA TGTGCCAGCAGTTACTCGGGGACTACCGATTACAATGAGCAGTTCTTC.

V and J are TRBV12-3 or TRBV12-4 and TRBJ2-7; D remains unclear. The CDR3 runs 12 residues. V shed 3 bases and J shed 3 bases, with 6 bases lying between them. As DNA, the CDR3 is TGTGCCAGCAGTTTCGGTGACTACGAGCAGTACTTC. Amino acids: CASSFGDYEQYF.

V usage is TRBV9 and J usage is TRBJ1-1; the D is unclear. V was trimmed by 1 base and J by 8 bases, leaving 9 bases between them. Per the germline V gene, CDR1 is SGDLS and CDR2 is YYNGEE. The CDR3 contains 12 residues. CDR3 nucleotides: TGTGCCAGCAGCGTATACGGAGGGGAAGCTTTCTTT. It is translated as CASSVYGGEAFF.

The chain links TRBV29-1 to TRBJ2-2; D might be TRBD2 (5 bases). The CDR3 consists of 12 residues. CDR1 and CDR2 (germline): SQVTM, ANQGSEA. The CDR3 nucleotides are TGCAGTATCGGAGGTGACACCGGGGAGCTGTTTTTT. This sequence encodes CSIGGDTGELFF.

The V gene is TRBV24-1, the J gene TRBJ2-5, with 7 nucleotides matching TRBD2. The CDR3 totals 13 residues. Germline V gives CDR1 KGHDR, CDR2 SFDVKD. Trimming took 4 bases from V and 5 from J; bases not matched to a gene: 3. CDR3 region: CATSEGGSETQYF. CDR3 nucleotides: TGTGCCACCAGTGAGGGCGGGAGTGAGACCCAGTACTTC.